This entry lists 3 T cell receptor beta chains sequenced from one sample in a study of blood T cells in healthy people across ages. Using a J-beta primer mix together with a sample-barcoded 5' primer, a second PCR was run for about 7 to 12 cycles. TCRdb ran MiXCR on the 5' RACE reads and lists one entry per CDR3 protein. The sample has some 920,000 distinct CDR3 sequences, roughly half seen once; the top ten hold roughly 23%. Material for sequencing was blood. The receptor source for this set is a woman aged 55-69 years in good health.

The chain links TRBV7-2 to TRBJ2-3; 8 bases line up with TRBD2. This CDR3 comprises 16 residues. After removal of 6 bases from V and 6 bases from J, the junction contained 14 bases not matched to a gene. Germline V lookup: CDR1 SGHTA, CDR2 FQGNSA. In nucleotides, the CDR3 is TGTGCCAGCAGGCCCCAAAGCGGGAGAAGTATCGATACGCAGTATTTT. It specifies CASRPQSGRSIDTQYF.

This clonotype is a singleton in its sample. This rearrangement joins TRBV28 to TRBJ2-5; no reliable D call. Germline-derived CDR1 and CDR2 are MDHEN and SYDVKM. With 6 bases removed from V and 0 bases from J, the gap between germline ends came to 8 bases. This CDR3 is 13 amino acids long. The CDR3 loop is CASRPVYQETQYF. As DNA, the CDR3 is TGTGCCAGCAGACCAGTGTACCAAGAGACCCAGTACTTC. The whole variable domain, remainder taken from reference TRBV28 and TRBJ2-5, is DVKVTQSSRYLVKRTGEKVFLECVQDMDHENMFWYRQDPGLGLRLIYFSYDVKMKEKGDIPEGYSVSREKKERFSLILESASTNQTSMYLCASRPVYQETQYFGPGTRLLVL.

This chain uses TRBV9 with TRBJ2-6; D gene uncertain. This CDR3 spans 15 amino acids. CDR1 is SGDLS and CDR2 is YYNGEE in the germline V gene. Trimming took off 0 bases at V and 2 bases at J, with 6 bases between the two ends. This CDR3 reads CASSVGAPGANVLTF. As DNA, the CDR3 is TGTGCCAGCAGCGTAGGGGCGCCTGGGGCCAACGTCCTGACTTTC.